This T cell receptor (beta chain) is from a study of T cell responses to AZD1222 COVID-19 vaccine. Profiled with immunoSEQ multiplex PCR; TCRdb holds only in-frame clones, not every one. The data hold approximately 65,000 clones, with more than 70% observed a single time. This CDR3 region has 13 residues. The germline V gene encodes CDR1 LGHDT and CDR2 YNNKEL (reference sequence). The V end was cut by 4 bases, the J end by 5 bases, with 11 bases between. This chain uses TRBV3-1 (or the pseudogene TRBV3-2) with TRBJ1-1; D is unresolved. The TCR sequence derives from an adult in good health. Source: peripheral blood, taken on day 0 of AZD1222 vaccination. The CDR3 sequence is CASSPRRGTEAFF. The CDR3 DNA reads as TGTGCCAGCAGCCCCCGTCGGGGTACTGAAGCTTTCTTT.